Following are 18 T cell receptor beta chains from one sample sequenced in a study of OX40 agonist ivuxolimab in advanced cancers. Assay: immunoSEQ multiplex PCR; the TCRdb copy retains only in-frame clones and omits some. The sample includes tens of thousands of clones, around 90% of them seen just once. The sample in question was CD4+ or CD8+ T cells sorted from blood, obtained in a trial of the OX40 agonist ivuxolimab. These receptors were taken from an adult with an advanced solid tumor such as melanoma, head and neck, liver or kidney cancer.

The chain combines TRBV7-8 with TRBJ2-1, with 10 positions matching TRBD2. The CDR3 is 15 residues long. After removal of 2 bases from V and 5 bases from J, the junction contained 3 bases not matched to a gene. Germline V lookup: CDR1 SGHVS, CDR2 FQNEAQ. The CDR3 sequence is CASSLWLAGDNEQFF. The CDR3 DNA sequence: TGTGCCAGCAGCTTATGGCTAGCGGGAGACAATGAGCAGTTCTTC.

The CDR3 DNA sequence: TGTGCCAGCAGCTTACAGTACGACAGTTTCTCTGGGGCCAACGTCCTGACTTTC. Protein: CASSLQYDSFSGANVLTF. The chain employs TRBV11-2 and TRBJ2-6; D is perhaps TRBD1 (5 bases). Germline CDR1 and CDR2: SGHAT and FQNNGV. This CDR3 has 18 residues. Trimming stripped 2 bases from V and 0 bases from J, with 14 bases between. The variable domain in full, completed from reference TRBV11-2 and TRBJ2-6, reads EAGVAQSPRYKIIEKRQSVAFWCNPISGHATLYWYQQILGQGPKLLIQFQNNGVVDDSQLPKDRFSAERLKGVDSTLKIQPAKLEDSAVYLCASSLQYDSFSGANVLTFGAGSRLTVL.

V and J are TRBV11-1 and TRBJ2-7; 9 nucleotides align to TRBD1. The germline V gene encodes CDR1 SGHAT and CDR2 FQDESV (reference sequence). With 5 bases clipped from V and 2 bases from J, the junction kept 13 bases outside the gene matches. The CDR3 consists of 17 residues. The CDR3 sequence is CASSPRTGGTGTYEQYF. CDR3 DNA sequence: TGTGCCAGCAGCCCACGGACAGGCGGGACAGGGACCTACGAGCAGTACTTC.

The rearrangement uses TRBV9 and TRBJ2-1; 8 bases are a match to TRBD2. Germline trimming cut 0 bases from V and 5 bases from J; bases unmatched to any gene: 4. The CDR3 spans 15 residues. Germline V gene lookup returns CDR1 SGDLS and CDR2 YYNGEE. The CDR3 spells CASSVGGGRNNEQFF. Here the CDR3 DNA reads TGTGCCAGCAGCGTAGGGGGCGGGAGGAACAATGAGCAGTTCTTC.

This chain joins TRBV18 and TRBJ2-5; 8 bases align to TRBD1. Germline-derived CDR1 and CDR2 are KGHSH and LQKENI. V was clipped by 4 bases and J by 3 bases; unmatched bases: 10. The CDR3 length is 16 residues. Here the CDR3 reads CASSLIQGAYEETQYF. For the CDR3, the DNA is TGTGCCAGCTCACTAATCCAGGGGGCCTATGAAGAGACCCAGTACTTC.

The CDR3 loop reads CASSPPGLAGQETQYF. The CDR3 coding sequence is TGTGCCAGCAGTCCCCCGGGACTAGCGGGACAAGAGACCCAGTACTTC. The chain employs TRBV6-6 and TRBJ2-5; 13 bases agree with TRBD2. The V and J ends lost 5 bases and 2 bases, in that order; junction bases with no gene match: 5. Germline CDR1 and CDR2: MNHNY and SVGAGI (reference sequence). The length of the CDR3 is 16 residues.

This chain connects TRBV7-2 to TRBJ1-3; D call uncertain. The V gene lost 5 bases and the J gene lost 1 base, with 12 bases spanning the gap. Germline loops: CDR1 SGHTA, CDR2 FQGNSA. This CDR3 spans 15 amino acids. CDR3 amino acids: CASSPRGKSGNTIYF. CDR3 coding DNA: TGTGCCAGCAGCCCCCGAGGGAAGTCTGGAAACACCATATATTTT.

Details on this clone: One end of the junction is discordant with germline, which a read error may explain. The chain combines TRBV7-7 with TRBJ2-1; D not certain. Germline V CDR1 and CDR2: SSHAT, FNYEAQ (reference sequence). CDR3 length: 16 residues. The DNA of the CDR3 is TGTGCTAGCAGCTTAAACCGGGCTCCGAACTACAATGAGCAGTTCTTC. This sequence encodes CASSLNRAPNYNEQFF. The full variable domain, completed using reference TRBV7-7 and TRBJ2-1, is GAGVSQSPRYKVTKRGQDVTLRCDPISSHATLYWYQQALGQGPEFLTYFNYEAQPDKSGLPSDRFSAERPEGSISTLTIQRTEQRDSAMYRCASSLNRAPNYNEQFFGPGTRLTVL.

This clone was counted a single time. This sequence joins TRBV28 and TRBJ2-3, with D hard to call. Trimming stripped 8 bases from V and 2 bases from J, with 20 bases between. Germline CDR1 and CDR2: MDHEN and SYDVKM. The CDR3 sequence is 16 residues long. The CDR3 sequence: CASGSRRRPVTDTQYF. CDR3 in DNA: TGTGCCAGCGGATCTAGGCGGCGCCCAGTCACAGATACGCAGTATTTT.

This clone was seen a handful of times. The chain joins TRBV6-1 to TRBJ2-7; 9 nucleotides agree with TRBD2. The J segment lost 2 bases and the V segment lost 6 bases, leaving 8 bases of the junction unmatched. The CDR3 loop spans 15 amino acids. Germline V gene sequence: CDR1 MNHNS, CDR2 SASEGT. The CDR3 DNA sequence: TGTGCCAGCAGGCGGGGGGGACAGAAAGCCTACGAGCAGTACTTC. This gives the protein CASRRGGQKAYEQYF.

This clone was found once. The rearrangement joins TRBV19 to TRBJ2-1; D unresolved. Germline CDR1 reads LNHDA; CDR2 reads SQIVND (reference sequence). The CDR3 is 13 amino acids. The ends were cut back, 3 bases at V and 13 bases at J, with 16 bases in the middle. The CDR3 loop reads CASSIGGAMNQFF. CDR3 nucleotides: TGTGCCAGTAGTATCGGTGGTGCAATGAACCAGTTCTTC.

The rearrangement uses TRBV4-1 and TRBJ1-2, with D possibly matching TRBD1 (5 bases). The CDR3 runs 12 residues. Between the trimmed V and J ends, which lost 4 bases and 3 bases, there was a span of 6 bases. The germline CDR1 and CDR2 sequences are MGHRA and YSYEKL. In DNA, the CDR3 is TGCGCCAGCAGCCGGGGGGACTATGGCTACACCTTC. Its protein is CASSRGDYGYTF.

This chain uses TRBV6-5 with TRBJ2-3; 7 bases map to TRBD1. The CDR3 is 15 residues long. Germline trimming cut 5 bases from V and 3 bases from J; bases unmatched to any gene: 8. CDR1 is MNHEY and CDR2 is SVGAGI in the germline V gene. In DNA, the CDR3 is TGTGCCAGCAGTAAGAGGACAGGCTGGACAGATACGCAGTATTTT. It translates to CASSKRTGWTDTQYF.

The genes are TRBV27 and TRBJ1-1, with 7 bases that match TRBD1. This CDR3 contains 16 residues. Germline V gene sequence: CDR1 MNHEY, CDR2 SMNVEV (reference sequence). V shed 5 bases and J 0 bases; nucleotides not matched to a gene: 9. The chain's CDR3 is CASSPSADRMNTEAFF. In nucleotides, the CDR3 is TGTGCCAGCAGTCCCAGCGCGGACAGGATGAACACTGAAGCTTTCTTT.

The rearrangement joins TRBV7-9 to TRBJ2-4; D gene uncertain. In germline, CDR1 is SEHNR, CDR2 FQNEAQ (reference sequence). The CDR3 loop spans 18 amino acids. V was shortened by 5 bases and J by 1 base, with 21 bases between the two germline ends. The CDR3 region is CASSTLHGQWAAKNIQYF. Written as DNA, the CDR3 is TGTGCCAGCAGCACACTGCACGGCCAGTGGGCTGCCAAAAACATTCAGTACTTC.

The J gene is TRBJ1-1, the V gene TRBV4-1; D is uncertain. V was cut by 6 bases and J by 1 base, with 12 bases left in between. Per the germline V gene, CDR1 is MGHRA and CDR2 is YSYEKL. The CDR3 loop spans 14 amino acids. CDR3 sequence reads: CASRGVLRNTEAFF. In nucleotides, the CDR3 is TGCGCCAGCAGGGGAGTATTGAGGAACACTGAAGCTTTCTTT.

This clone was seen just once. The rearrangement uses TRBV10-3 and TRBJ2-7; unclear D gene. This CDR3 has 14 amino acids. V lost 0 bases, J lost 2 bases, and 8 bases lay in between. CDR1 is ENHRY and CDR2 is SYGVKD in the germline V gene. CDR3 in DNA: TGTGCCATCAGTGAGTCAATAGATACCTACGAGCAGTACTTC. Protein product: CAISESIDTYEQYF.

This chain links TRBV30 with TRBJ2-7; 10 bases are a match to TRBD2. Germline CDR1 is GTSNPN and CDR2 is SVGIG (reference sequence). Trimming at V came to 0 bases and at J to 2 bases, leaving 1 base not matched to a gene. This CDR3 is 14 amino acids long. The DNA of the CDR3 is TGTGCCTGGAGTGTACTAGCGGGGCCCTACGAGCAGTACTTC. This gives the protein CAWSVLAGPYEQYF.